One and the same sample provided the 9 T cell receptor beta chains below, sequenced in a study of T-cell reconstitution after alpha-beta-depleted transplantation in children. TCRbeta library preparation incorporated unique molecular identifiers. TCRdb passed the PCR reads through MiXCR, listing each CDR3 protein once. The table records some 600,000 distinct CDR3 sequences, roughly 13% of them present only once. Source: PBMCs, mostly from graft donor cells, taken 360 days after TCRalphabeta/CD19-depleted stem cell transplant. These receptors all come from a male patient aged 10-17 years who had a stem cell transplant for acute myeloid leukemia, so the T cells may come from the graft donor.

This clonotype showed up just a few times. The V call is TRBV7-9, the J call TRBJ1-1; a possible D gene is TRBD1 (6 bases). V was shortened by 2 bases and J by 4 bases, with 14 bases between the two germline ends. The CDR3 consists of 15 residues. Per germline, CDR1 SEHNR and CDR2 FQNEAQ (reference sequence). The CDR3 protein is CASSLPQGSGTEAFF. CDR3 coding DNA: TGTGCCAGCAGCTTACCCCAGGGGAGCGGCACTGAAGCTTTCTTT.

This clonotype was seen a handful of times. DNA of the CDR3: TGTGCCATCAGTGATGTACTAGCGACAGTCCACGAGCAGTACTTC. It encodes CAISDVLATVHEQYF. V and J are TRBV10-3 and TRBJ2-7, with 7 bases that match TRBD2. This CDR3 has 15 amino acids. V lost 3 bases, J lost 5 bases, and 10 bases stayed unmatched. Germline values: CDR1 ENHRY, CDR2 SYGVKD.

This clonotype was detected ten times or more. The chain employs TRBV12-3 or TRBV12-4 and TRBJ2-2; TRBD1 aligns across 10 bases. This CDR3 spans 17 amino acids. The junction had 7 bases not matched to a gene; V was cut back by 3 bases and J by 3 bases. CDR3 DNA sequence: TGTGCCAGCAGTTTCCCGACAGGGGGCGATGACACCGGGGAGCTGTTTTTT. It specifies CASSFPTGGDDTGELFF.

This chain joins TRBV14 and TRBJ2-1; 10 bases are a match to TRBD2. Germline-derived CDR1 and CDR2 are SGHDN and FVKESK. V trimming: 0 bases; J trimming: 14 bases; junction bases outside the gene matches: 10. This CDR3 has 15 amino acids. The CDR3 region is CASSQDGTSAHTEFF. DNA of the CDR3: TGTGCCAGCAGCCAAGATGGGACTAGCGCTCATACGGAGTTCTTC.

The chain recombines TRBV14 with TRBJ2-7; D uncertain. CDR1 is SGHDN, CDR2 FVKESK, per germline. This CDR3 region has 17 residues. Trimming stripped 1 base from V and 2 bases from J, with 18 bases between. The CDR3 DNA is TGTGCCAGCAGCCAAGGTGCAGGATCATATAAAACCTACGAGCAGTACTTC. It specifies CASSQGAGSYKTYEQYF.

The rearrangement links TRBV7-3 to TRBJ2-3; 13 bases align to TRBD2. The CDR3 totals 15 residues. Trimming cost V 5 bases and J 7 bases; bases outside gene matches: 6. Germline values: CDR1 SGHTA, CDR2 FQGTGA. CDR3 loop: CASSPGLAGAHTQYF. The CDR3 nucleotides read TGTGCCAGCAGCCCCGGACTAGCGGGAGCCCATACGCAGTATTTT.

V is TRBV6-5 and J is TRBJ2-3; weak D call: TRBD2 (6 bases). V was cut by 2 bases and J by 0 bases, with 18 bases left in between. The V gene's germline CDR1 is MNHEY and CDR2 SVGAGI. The length of the CDR3 is 18 residues. CDR3 in amino acids: CASSYLVRDSYSTDTQYF. The DNA for the CDR3 is TGTGCCAGCAGTTACCTAGTTAGGGACTCCTATAGCACAGATACGCAGTATTTT.

The J gene is TRBJ2-1, the V gene TRBV21-1; the listed D gene, TRBD2, was not tested against the DNA. TRBV21-1 is a pseudogene locus. The CDR3 has 17 residues. The chain's CDR3 is CASSKDMIRRLAGAEFF. The CDR3 DNA reads TGTGCCAGCAGCAAAGATATGATTCGGAGACTAGCGGGAGCCGAGTTCTTC.

This clonotype showed up just a few times. V is TRBV20-1 and J is TRBJ2-1; D is unclear. The V and J ends lost 6 bases and 10 bases respectively, with 10 bases between them. CDR3 size: 10 residues. CDR1 DFQATT and CDR2 SNEGSKA come from the germline V gene (reference sequence). The CDR3 sequence: CSARPVEQFF. CDR3 DNA sequence: TGCAGTGCGCGACCGGTGGAGCAGTTCTTC.